This T cell receptor beta chain was sequenced for a study of CD8 T cells in Susac syndrome. Random hexamers served to reverse transcribe about 0.5 to 1 ug RNA. MiXCR, applied by TCRdb to the immunoSEQ multiplex PCR reads, yields one record per CDR3 protein. The repertoire includes about 200,000 distinct CDR3 sequences, 91% of them detected once, and about 0.09% sits in the top ten. This receptor was obtained from a human donor with Susac syndrome. Sequenced material: CD4+ T cells from PBMCs.

The CDR3 DNA reads as TGTGCCAGCAGCGTAGAAGAGGGCAGGCCCCAAGAGACCCAGTACTTC. Translating it yields CASSVEEGRPQETQYF. The rearrangement joins TRBV9 to TRBJ2-5; D may be TRBD2 (5 bases). V lost 0 bases, J lost 1 base, and 13 bases lay in between. This CDR3 has 16 residues. Germline CDR1 SGDLS, CDR2 YYNGEE.